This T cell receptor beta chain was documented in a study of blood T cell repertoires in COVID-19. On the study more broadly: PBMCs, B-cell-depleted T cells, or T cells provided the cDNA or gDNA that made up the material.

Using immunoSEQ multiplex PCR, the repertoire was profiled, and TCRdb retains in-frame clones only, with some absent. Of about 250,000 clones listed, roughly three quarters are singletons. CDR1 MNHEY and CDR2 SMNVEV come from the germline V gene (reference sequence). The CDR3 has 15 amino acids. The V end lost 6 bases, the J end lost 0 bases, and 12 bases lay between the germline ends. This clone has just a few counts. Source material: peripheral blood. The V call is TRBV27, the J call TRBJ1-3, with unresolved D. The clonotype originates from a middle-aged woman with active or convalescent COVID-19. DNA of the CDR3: TGTGCCAGCAGCAGGAAACCGAGCTCTGGAAACACCATATATTTT. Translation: CASSRKPSSGNTIYF.